These 12 T cell receptor beta chains originate from one sample sequenced in a study of blood T cell repertoires in COVID-19. Some clones are missing from TCRdb's copy, which holds only in-frame ones; the method was immunoSEQ multiplex PCR. The table shows 150,000 to 200,000 clones, with approximately 87% occurring only once. The sequencing input was peripheral blood. These receptors were taken from a woman aged 60-75 years with COVID-19, enrolled during active disease.

This chain connects TRBV24-1 to TRBJ2-5; TRBD2 aligns across 7 bases. Germline-derived CDR1 and CDR2 are KGHDR and SFDVKD. CDR3 length equals 14 residues. The J segment lost 2 bases and the V segment lost 4 bases, leaving 3 bases of the junction unmatched. The DNA of the CDR3 is TGTGCCACCAGTGACCGGGACTATCAAGAGACCCAGTACTTC. This encodes CATSDRDYQETQYF.

This clone was observed once. The V gene is TRBV27, the J gene TRBJ2-7; D remains unclear. The germline V gene encodes CDR1 MNHEY and CDR2 SMNVEV (reference sequence). The V end lost 4 bases, the J end lost 6 bases, and 7 bases lay between the germline ends. This CDR3 has 11 amino acids. CDR3 residues: CASSSSREQYF. DNA of the CDR3: TGTGCCAGCAGTTCATCGCGCGAGCAGTACTTC.

V and J are TRBV5-8 and TRBJ2-1; 7 bases map to TRBD1. Per the germline V gene, CDR1 is SGHTS and CDR2 is YDEGEE. The CDR3 is 14 amino acids. J lost 3 bases, V lost 4 bases, and 4 bases had no gene match. Here the CDR3 reads CASSQNRGYNEQFF. CDR3 nucleotides: TGTGCCAGCAGCCAAAACAGGGGCTACAATGAGCAGTTCTTC.

The chain couples TRBV11-1 to TRBJ2-2, with 10 bases matching TRBD2. The CDR3 extends over 16 amino acids. The V and J ends lost 6 bases and 1 base, in that order; junction bases with no gene match: 5. Germline CDR1 reads SGHAT; CDR2 reads FQDESV (reference sequence). The CDR3 is CASSPLAGMNTGELFF. In DNA form, the CDR3 reads TGTGCCAGCAGTCCACTAGCGGGGATGAACACCGGGGAGCTGTTTTTT.

The chain couples TRBV6-5 to TRBJ2-2; possibly TRBD1 for D (6 bases). V lost 4 bases and J lost 2, with 11 bases in between. The CDR3 runs to 15 residues. Germline-derived CDR1 and CDR2 are MNHEY and SVGAGI. CDR3 DNA sequence: TGTGCCAGCAGTTTCCGACAGGTTAACACCGGGGAGCTGTTTTTT. It translates to CASSFRQVNTGELFF.

This clone has a handful of counts. The gene calls are TRBV9 and TRBJ1-2; no clear D gene. Germline-derived CDR1 and CDR2 are SGDLS and YYNGEE. V was trimmed by 0 bases and J by 4 bases, leaving 13 bases between them. The CDR3 has 15 residues. This CDR3 is CASSVGVVRSYGYTF. In nucleotides, the CDR3 is TGTGCCAGCAGCGTAGGTGTAGTTAGGAGCTATGGCTACACCTTC.

This chain links TRBV28 with TRBJ2-7; 10 bases line up with TRBD1. V lost 6 bases and J lost 6; bases outside the gene matches: 8. Germline V gene sequence: CDR1 MDHEN, CDR2 SYDVKM. CDR3 length: 14 residues. CDR3 coding DNA: TGTGCCAGCAGCATCCGGGGACAGGGGTCCGAGCAGTACTTC. Its translation: CASSIRGQGSEQYF.

The chain joins TRBV18 to TRBJ2-7; 9 nucleotides line up with TRBD2. Losses at the gene ends were 3 bases for V and 6 bases for J; bases not matched to a gene: 3. The CDR3 runs to 13 residues. The germline V gene has CDR1 KGHSH and CDR2 LQKENI. The CDR3 DNA sequence: TGTGCCAGCTCACCCTATAGCGGGGGCGAGCAGTACTTC. Amino acids: CASSPYSGGEQYF.

V gene TRBV28 combines with J gene TRBJ1-4; D is possibly TRBD1 (6 bases). V was pared by 9 bases and J by 6 bases, with 17 bases between. Germline V gene data show CDR1 as MDHEN and CDR2 as SYDVKM. The CDR3 loop spans 14 amino acids. For the CDR3, the DNA is TGTGCCAGGGTTGATCCCGGGACACATGAAAAACTGTTTTTT. It specifies CARVDPGTHEKLFF. The entire variable domain, with the rest obtained from reference TRBV28 and TRBJ1-4, is as follows: DVKVTQSSRYLVKRTGEKVFLECVQDMDHENMFWYRQDPGLGLRLIYFSYDVKMKEKGDIPEGYSVSREKKERFSLILESASTNQTSMYLCARVDPGTHEKLFFGSGTQLSVL.

This rearrangement joins TRBV6-4 to TRBJ1-1, with unresolved D. The germline CDR1 and CDR2 sequences are MRHNA and SNTAGT. The V end was cut by 6 bases, the J end by 6 bases, with 14 bases between. This CDR3 is 13 amino acids long. The CDR3 region is CASRVTRFSEAFF. The CDR3 coding sequence is TGTGCCAGCAGAGTAACTCGTTTTTCTGAAGCTTTCTTT.

This clone came up a few times. The V and J genes are TRBV6-5 and TRBJ2-1; D perhaps matches TRBD1 (6 bases). The CDR3 covers 16 residues. The germline V gene has CDR1 MNHEY and CDR2 SVGAGI. The V end was cut by 3 bases, the J end by 0 bases, with 12 bases between. The CDR3 loop reads CASSYSGQSSYNEQFF. The CDR3 nucleotides are TGTGCCAGCAGTTATTCCGGACAGAGCTCCTACAATGAGCAGTTCTTC.

V gene TRBV19 combines with J gene TRBJ2-7; 14 nucleotides agree with TRBD2. This CDR3 spans 16 amino acids. CDR1 is LNHDA, CDR2 SQIVND, per germline (reference sequence). Germline trimming cut 5 bases from V and 2 bases from J; bases unmatched to any gene: 5. The CDR3 DNA reads TGTGCCAGTAGTTCCGGGACTAGCGGGAGCGCCTACGAGCAGTACTTC. It encodes CASSSGTSGSAYEQYF.